Reported below is one T cell receptor (beta chain). The data originate from a study of blood T cell repertoires in COVID-19. The overall study: The United States, Italy and Spain supplied acute and convalescent COVID-19 samples. T cells, B-cell-depleted T cells, or PBMCs supplied cDNA or gDNA.

Per the original methods: It was from reference gene primer amplification that nucleated cell counts were estimated. Sequenced by immunoSEQ multiplex PCR; TCRdb stores in-frame clones only, minus some. From that table come the V and J calls and clone size; the DNA was used to work out D and trimming. The table records over 140,000 clones, approximately 83% of them present only once. This CDR3 spans 13 amino acids. With 4 bases removed from V and 8 bases from J, the gap between germline ends came to 13 bases. Germline lookup yields CDR1 KGHDR and CDR2 SFDVKD. This receptor was identified in an older woman with acute or convalescent COVID-19. Sequencing input: peripheral blood. This chain uses TRBV24-1 with TRBJ1-2, with a possible D match to TRBD1 (5 bases). CDR3 DNA: TGTGCCACCAGTGAATTCAGGGATTACGGCTACACCTTC. Amino acids: CATSEFRDYGYTF.